The clone carrying this TCR beta chain was seen a few times. The CDR3 runs 13 residues. V was cut by 6 bases and J by 4 bases, with 10 bases left in between. In the source study's methods: Nucleated cell counts were estimated from reference gene primer amplification. This table comes from immunoSEQ multiplex PCR, and its TCRdb copy is limited to in-frame clones, with some not included. For V, J and clone size, that table is used; D and trimming come from the DNA. The repertoire includes about 110,000 clones, roughly 82% of them detected once, and about 17% sits in the top ten. This specimen belongs to a study of blood T cell repertoires in COVID-19. About the study: Acute-phase and convalescent COVID-19 samples originated in the United States, Italy and Spain. PBMCs, B-cell-depleted T cells, or T cells were the source of the cDNA or gDNA that made up the material.

The origin of this receptor is a woman aged 55-70 years with acute or convalescent COVID-19. The rearrangement joins TRBV12-3 or TRBV12-4 to TRBJ1-3; D is uncertain. Sequenced material: peripheral blood. The CDR3 bases are TGTGCCAGCAGCCCCTTCAGGGGAAACACCATATATTTT. Translation gives CASSPFRGNTIYF.